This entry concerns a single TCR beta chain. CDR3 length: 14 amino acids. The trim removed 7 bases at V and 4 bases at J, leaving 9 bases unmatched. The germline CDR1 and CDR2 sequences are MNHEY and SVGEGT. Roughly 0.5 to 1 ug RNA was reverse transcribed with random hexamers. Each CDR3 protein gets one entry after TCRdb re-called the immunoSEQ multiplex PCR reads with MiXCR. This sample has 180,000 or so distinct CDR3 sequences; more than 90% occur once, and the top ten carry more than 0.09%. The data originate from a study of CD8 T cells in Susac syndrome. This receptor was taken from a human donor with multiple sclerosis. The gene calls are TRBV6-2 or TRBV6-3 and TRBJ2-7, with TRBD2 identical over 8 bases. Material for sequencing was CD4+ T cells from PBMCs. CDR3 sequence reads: CASTDSTSEYEQYF. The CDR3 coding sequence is TGTGCCAGCACTGACTCGACTAGCGAATACGAGCAGTACTTC.